Many counts were recorded for the clone carrying this T cell receptor (beta chain). The target antigen is unknown. The CDR3 regions of TCR beta were amplified from RNA transcripts. Researchers ran a first-round RT-PCR on the TCR CDR3 using the HTBI primer set. TCRdb processed the multiplex PCR reads anew with MiXCR; each CDR3 protein has one entry. The sample records fewer than 600,000 distinct CDR3 sequences, 14% being singletons. These data belong to a study of T cells in Graves' hyperthyroidism and ophthalmopathy. About the research overall: Peripheral blood was secured at the point of initial diagnosis, before any treatment. Points from the study as a whole: Blood also held most thyroid clonotypes expanded beyond 0.001.

With a duration under 2 months, the hyperthyroidism was newly diagnosed in patients aged 18 to 65. Around 9.9 ml of fresh peripheral blood supplied the PBMCs. Germline values: CDR1 WSHSY, CDR2 SAAADI. CDR3 size: 14 residues. Trimming removed 3 bases at V and 2 bases at J, with 11 bases between. The genes are TRBV10-2 and TRBJ2-7, with unresolved D. Sequencing was performed on blood. The clonotype originates from a middle-aged woman with Graves' hyperthyroidism. The CDR3 DNA reads TGCGCCAGCAGTGACAGGTCCCGCACCTACGAGCAGTACTTC. It specifies CASSDRSRTYEQYF.